Below, 12 T cell receptor beta chains from the same sample are listed, as sequenced in a study of T-cell memory formation after mild COVID-19. Each CDR3 protein is one row after TCRdb ran MiXCR on the 5' RACE reads. The data contain around 150,000 distinct CDR3 sequences, approximately 14% of them singletons. Sequencing input: PBMCs or a T cell subset sorted from them (not recorded which). These TCRs come from an adult woman who had mild COVID-19 (a few samples of this study predate the infection). Cell type and time point are not known.

This clonotype has just a few counts. The V call is TRBV7-3, the J call TRBJ2-3, with D maybe TRBD1 (6 bases). Looked up from germline, CDR1 is SGHTA and CDR2 is FQGTGA. Trimming removed 5 bases from V and 4 bases from J, with 19 bases in between. There are 16 residues in the CDR3. CDR3 protein: CASSAGQLAAADTQYF. CDR3 DNA sequence: TGTGCCAGCAGCGCCGGACAGTTGGCGGCCGCAGATACGCAGTATTTT.

This clonotype was counted only a few times. The CDR3 sequence is CASRSKGREGAGANVLTF. CDR3 DNA: TGTGCCAGCCGATCCAAGGGCAGGGAAGGGGCTGGGGCCAACGTCCTGACTTTC. The J gene is TRBJ2-6, the V gene TRBV7-8; maybe TRBD1 (5 bases). CDR1 SGHVS and CDR2 FQNEAQ come from the germline V gene. This CDR3 has 18 amino acids. With 8 bases removed from V and 2 bases from J, the gap between germline ends came to 22 bases.

This clonotype has just a few counts. This CDR3 is CSVQGSNQPQHF. CDR3 nucleotides: TGCAGCGTGCAGGGATCAAATCAGCCCCAGCATTTT. The chain carries TRBV29-1 and TRBJ1-5; D may be TRBD1 (5 bases). The CDR3 is 12 residues long. Germline loops: CDR1 SQVTM, CDR2 ANQGSEA. The V gene lost 6 bases and the J gene lost 4 bases, with 10 bases spanning the gap.

This clonotype was seen a handful of times. The genes are TRBV20-1 and TRBJ1-1; D remains unclear. Looked up from germline, CDR1 is DFQATT and CDR2 is SNEGSKA (reference sequence). CDR3 length: 11 residues. V shed 3 bases and J shed 3 bases, with 5 bases lying between them. CDR3 residues: CSARRDTEAFF. The CDR3 coding sequence is TGCAGTGCTAGGAGGGACACTGAAGCTTTCTTT.

The chain links TRBV3-1 to TRBJ1-1; no firm D call. CDR1 and CDR2 (germline): LGHDT, YNNKEL (reference sequence). The ends were cut back, 2 bases at V and 0 bases at J, with 10 bases in the middle. The CDR3 runs to 15 residues. In DNA form, the CDR3 reads TGTGCCAGCAGCCAAAGCTTCGGAATGAACACTGAAGCTTTCTTT. Protein product: CASSQSFGMNTEAFF. Full variable domain (remainder filled in from reference TRBV3-1 and TRBJ1-1): DTAVSQTPKYLVTQMGNDKSIKCEQNLGHDTMYWYKQDSKKFLKIMFSYNNKELIINETVPNRFSPKSPDKAHLNLHINSLELGDSAVYFCASSQSFGMNTEAFFGQGTRLTVV.

The sample holds many counts of this clonotype. The chain employs TRBV9 and TRBJ2-7; a possible D gene is TRBD1 (6 bases). Germline V lookup: CDR1 SGDLS, CDR2 YYNGEE. The ends were cut back, 4 bases at V and 3 bases at J, with 14 bases in the middle. This CDR3 is built from 14 residues. CDR3 sequence: CASSLGGGRYEQYF. For the CDR3, the DNA is TGTGCCAGCAGCCTAGGGGGTGGCCGCTACGAGCAGTACTTC.

The chain is built from TRBV6-5 and TRBJ2-2, with D possibly TRBD1 on 5 matching bases. This CDR3 region has 15 residues. Germline CDR1 MNHEY, CDR2 SVGAGI. The V end was cut by 0 bases, the J end by 11 bases, with 16 bases between. The chain's CDR3 is CASSYSMNTWGELFF. CDR3 sequence (DNA): TGTGCCAGCAGTTACTCGATGAATACGTGGGGCGAGCTGTTTTTT.

In this sample, this clonotype turned up a few times. The chain has TRBV7-4 and TRBJ2-7; D remains unclear. The CDR3 is made up of 16 amino acids. Per germline, CDR1 SGHVT and CDR2 SQSDAQ. V was trimmed by 5 bases and J by 0 bases, leaving 17 bases between them. Here the CDR3 DNA reads TGTGCCAGCAGCCCTAGGGCAGCGATCGTCTCCTACGAGCAGTACTTC. Translation: CASSPRAAIVSYEQYF. Together with reference TRBV7-4 and TRBJ2-7, the CDR3 gives the full variable domain: GAGVSQSPRYKVAKRGRDVALRCDSISGHVTLYWYRQTLGQGSEVLTYSQSDAQRDKSGRPSGRFSAERPERSVSTLKIQRTEQGDSAVYLCASSPRAAIVSYEQYFGPGTRLTVT.

This chain links TRBV5-1 with TRBJ2-1, with 10 bases lining up with TRBD1. V lost 7 bases to trimming and J lost 2 bases; unmatched junction nucleotides: 6. The CDR3 covers 15 residues. Germline CDR1 SGHRS, CDR2 YFSETQ. In DNA form, the CDR3 reads TGCGCCAGCCGGGCCGGGACAGGGGCCTACAATGAGCAGTTCTTC. Amino acid sequence: CASRAGTGAYNEQFF.

The chain employs TRBV7-6 and TRBJ2-5; 10 bases align to TRBD2. Unmatched junction bases numbered 13, after V lost 8 bases and J lost 4 bases. The CDR3 has 16 amino acids. Germline CDR1 SGHVS, CDR2 FNYEAQ. The CDR3 DNA reads as TGTGCCAGCTCCCTAGGGGCTAGCGGGGGTCGAGAGACCCAGTACTTC. Its protein product is CASSLGASGGRETQYF.

This clonotype occurred a few times. V and J are TRBV3-1 and TRBJ2-4, with unresolved D. Germline V lookup: CDR1 LGHDT, CDR2 YNNKEL (reference sequence). The CDR3 spans 17 residues. V dropped 0 bases and J dropped 0 bases, with 12 bases sitting between them. The CDR3 sequence: CASSQESLGLAKNIQYF. The CDR3 nucleotides are TGTGCCAGCAGCCAAGAATCTCTGGGGTTAGCCAAAAACATTCAGTACTTC.

This clonotype was seen a handful of times. The V and J genes are TRBV5-1 and TRBJ1-2; 10 bases are shared with TRBD1. This CDR3 contains 14 residues. Germline assignment: CDR1 SGHRS and CDR2 YFSETQ. The ends lost 4 bases at V and 4 bases at J; junction bases unmatched: 4. In DNA form, the CDR3 reads TGCGCCAGCAGCCCGGGACAGGGGCTCTATGGCTACACCTTC. It yields the protein CASSPGQGLYGYTF.